The T cell receptor beta chain under discussion was sequenced for a study of T cell responses to AZD1222 COVID-19 vaccine. Study-wide results and limits: Only five to seven AZD1222 recipients tested seropositive at baseline. Regions left unmutated in variants are reportedly the target of nearly half of spike-specific TCRs. Across the whole spike, CD4 TCRs peaked at regions 160-218 and 743-854. Donors were chiefly white British, with a greater number of females, and clonal diversity was perhaps underestimated.

A remark on this clone: Its target is not known.

Per the germline V gene, CDR1 is LNHDA and CDR2 is SQIVND (reference sequence). With V trimmed by 0 bases and J by 5 bases, 13 bases remained unmatched. The length of the CDR3 is 17 residues. Clones were sequenced by immunoSEQ multiplex PCR, and TCRdb holds only the in-frame ones, with some missing. The sample carries more than 95,000 clones, 70% to 90% recorded once. The V and J genes are TRBV19 and TRBJ2-7; 7 positions match TRBD2. The sample was peripheral blood, taken on day 0 of AZD1222 vaccination. The sequence was collected from an adult in good health. CDR3 residues: CASSIDHRAGNGNEQYF. The CDR3 region has the DNA TGTGCCAGTAGTATAGATCATAGAGCGGGGAACGGTAACGAGCAGTACTTC.